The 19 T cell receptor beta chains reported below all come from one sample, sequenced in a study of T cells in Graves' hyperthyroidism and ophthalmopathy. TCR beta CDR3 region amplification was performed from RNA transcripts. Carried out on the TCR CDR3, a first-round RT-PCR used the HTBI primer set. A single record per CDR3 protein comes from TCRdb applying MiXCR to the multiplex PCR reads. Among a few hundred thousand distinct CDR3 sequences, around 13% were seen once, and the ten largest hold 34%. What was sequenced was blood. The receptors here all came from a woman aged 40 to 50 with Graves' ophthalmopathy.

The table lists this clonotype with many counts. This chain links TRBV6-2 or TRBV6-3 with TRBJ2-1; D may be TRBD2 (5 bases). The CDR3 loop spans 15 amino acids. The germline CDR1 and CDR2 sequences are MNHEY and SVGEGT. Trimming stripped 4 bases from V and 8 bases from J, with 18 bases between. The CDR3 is CASSFWTPPYDEQFF. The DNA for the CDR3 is TGTGCCAGCAGTTTTTGGACTCCCCCATATGATGAGCAGTTCTTC.

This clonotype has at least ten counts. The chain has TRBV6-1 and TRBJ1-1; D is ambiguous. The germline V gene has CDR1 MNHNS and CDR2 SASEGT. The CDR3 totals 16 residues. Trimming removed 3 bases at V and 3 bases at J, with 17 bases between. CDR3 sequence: CASSDVPAGGHTEAFF. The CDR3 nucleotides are TGTGCCAGCAGTGACGTTCCGGCAGGCGGGCACACTGAAGCTTTCTTT.

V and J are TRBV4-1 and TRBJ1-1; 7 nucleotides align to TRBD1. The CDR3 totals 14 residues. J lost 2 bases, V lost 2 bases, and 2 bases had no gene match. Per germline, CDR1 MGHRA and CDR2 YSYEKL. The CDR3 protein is CASSQRQGNTEAFF. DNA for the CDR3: TGCGCCAGCAGCCAACGACAGGGAAACACTGAAGCTTTCTTT.

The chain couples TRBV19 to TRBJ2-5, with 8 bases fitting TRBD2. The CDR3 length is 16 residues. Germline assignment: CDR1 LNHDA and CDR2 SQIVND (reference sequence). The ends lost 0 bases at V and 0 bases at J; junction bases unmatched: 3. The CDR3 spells CASSIDGSGNQETQYF. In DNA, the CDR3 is TGTGCCAGTAGTATAGATGGTAGCGGGAACCAAGAGACCCAGTACTTC.

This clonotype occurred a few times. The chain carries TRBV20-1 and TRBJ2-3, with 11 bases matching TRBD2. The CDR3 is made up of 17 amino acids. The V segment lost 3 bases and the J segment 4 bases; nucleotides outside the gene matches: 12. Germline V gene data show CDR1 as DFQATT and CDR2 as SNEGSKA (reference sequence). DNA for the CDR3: TGCAGTGCTAGTGGGCTAGCGGGAGGTGCATGGGCAGATACGCAGTATTTT. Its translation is CSASGLAGGAWADTQYF.

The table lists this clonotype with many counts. The CDR3: CASSSVPQREQYF. DNA for the CDR3: TGTGCCAGCAGTTCGGTCCCGCAGCGCGAGCAGTACTTC. This chain joins TRBV2 and TRBJ2-7; D gene unclear. V shed 5 bases and J shed 6 bases, with 14 bases lying between them. Per the germline V gene, CDR1 is SNHLY and CDR2 is FYNNEI. The CDR3 spans 13 residues.

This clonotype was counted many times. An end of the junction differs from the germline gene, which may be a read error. The CDR3 region has the DNA TGTGCTAGCAGCTTAACAGGTGGTGGGCCGGAGGAGCAGTTCTTC. Amino acid sequence: CASSLTGGGPEEQFF. V and J are TRBV7-7 and TRBJ2-1, with D tentatively TRBD1 (5 bases). The CDR3 has 15 residues. Per germline, CDR1 SSHAT and CDR2 FNYEAQ (reference sequence).

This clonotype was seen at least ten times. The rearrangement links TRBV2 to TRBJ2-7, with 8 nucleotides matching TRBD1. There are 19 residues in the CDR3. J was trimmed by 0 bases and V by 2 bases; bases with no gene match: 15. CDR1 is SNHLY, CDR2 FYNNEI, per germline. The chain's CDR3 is CASSEPDRGPFESSYEQYF. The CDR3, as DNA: TGTGCCAGCAGTGAACCCGACAGGGGTCCGTTCGAAAGCTCCTACGAGCAGTACTTC.

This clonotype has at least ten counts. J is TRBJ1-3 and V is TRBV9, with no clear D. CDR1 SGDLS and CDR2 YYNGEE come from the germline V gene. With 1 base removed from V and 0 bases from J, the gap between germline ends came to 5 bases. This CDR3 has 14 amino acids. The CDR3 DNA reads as TGTGCCAGCAGCGTACCAGGCTCTGGAAACACCATATATTTT. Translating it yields CASSVPGSGNTIYF.

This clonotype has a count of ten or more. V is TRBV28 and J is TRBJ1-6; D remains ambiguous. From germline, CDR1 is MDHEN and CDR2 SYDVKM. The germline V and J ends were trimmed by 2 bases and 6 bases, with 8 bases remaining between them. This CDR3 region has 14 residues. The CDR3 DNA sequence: TGTGCCAGCAGTTTAAGCTGGGGTAATTCACCCCTCCACTTT. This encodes CASSLSWGNSPLHF.

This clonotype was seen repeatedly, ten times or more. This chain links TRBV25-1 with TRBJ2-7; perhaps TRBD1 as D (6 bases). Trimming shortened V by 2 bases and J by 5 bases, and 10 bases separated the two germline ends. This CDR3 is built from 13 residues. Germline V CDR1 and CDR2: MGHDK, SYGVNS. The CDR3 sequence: CASSEQGWNEQYF. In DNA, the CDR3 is TGTGCCAGCAGTGAACAGGGGTGGAACGAGCAGTACTTC.

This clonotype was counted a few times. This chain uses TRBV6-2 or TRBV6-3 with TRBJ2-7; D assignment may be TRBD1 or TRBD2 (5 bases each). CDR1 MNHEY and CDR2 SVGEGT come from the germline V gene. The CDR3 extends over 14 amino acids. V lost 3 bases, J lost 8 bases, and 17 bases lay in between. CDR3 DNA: TGTGCCAGCAGTTATCTAGCCTCGCAGGACAAGCAGTACTTC. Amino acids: CASSYLASQDKQYF.

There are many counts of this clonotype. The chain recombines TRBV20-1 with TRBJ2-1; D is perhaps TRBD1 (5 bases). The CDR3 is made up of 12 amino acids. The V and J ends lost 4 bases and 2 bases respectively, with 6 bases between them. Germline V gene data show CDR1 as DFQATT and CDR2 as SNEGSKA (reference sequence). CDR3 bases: TGCAGTGCTAAGGGGCCCTACAATGAGCAGTTCTTC. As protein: CSAKGPYNEQFF.

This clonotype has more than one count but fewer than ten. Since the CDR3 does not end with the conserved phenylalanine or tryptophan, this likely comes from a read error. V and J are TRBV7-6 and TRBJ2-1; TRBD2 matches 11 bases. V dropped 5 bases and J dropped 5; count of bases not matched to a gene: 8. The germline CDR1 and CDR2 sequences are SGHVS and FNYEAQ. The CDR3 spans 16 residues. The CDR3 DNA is TGTGCCAGCAGCCCTCGACTAGCGGGGATACACAATGAGCAGTTCCTC. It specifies CASSPRLAGIHNEQFL.

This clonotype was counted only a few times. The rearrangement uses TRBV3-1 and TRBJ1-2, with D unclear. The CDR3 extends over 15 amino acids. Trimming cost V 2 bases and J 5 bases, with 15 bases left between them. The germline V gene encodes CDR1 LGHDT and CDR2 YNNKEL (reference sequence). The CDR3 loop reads CASSQIPERGYGYTF. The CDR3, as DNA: TGTGCCAGCAGCCAAATCCCAGAGCGGGGTTATGGCTACACCTTC.

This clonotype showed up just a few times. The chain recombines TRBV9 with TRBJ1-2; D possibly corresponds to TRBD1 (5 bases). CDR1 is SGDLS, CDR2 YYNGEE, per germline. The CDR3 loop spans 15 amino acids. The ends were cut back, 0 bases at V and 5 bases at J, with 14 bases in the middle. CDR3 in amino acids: CASSVVSTGFYGYTF. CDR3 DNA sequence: TGTGCCAGCAGCGTAGTCAGTACAGGATTTTATGGCTACACCTTC.

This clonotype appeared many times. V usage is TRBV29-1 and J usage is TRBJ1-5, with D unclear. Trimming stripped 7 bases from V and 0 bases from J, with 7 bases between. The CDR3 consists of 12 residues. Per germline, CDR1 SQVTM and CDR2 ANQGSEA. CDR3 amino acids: CSAGYSNQPQHF. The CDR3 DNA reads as TGCAGCGCCGGCTATAGCAATCAGCCCCAGCATTTT.

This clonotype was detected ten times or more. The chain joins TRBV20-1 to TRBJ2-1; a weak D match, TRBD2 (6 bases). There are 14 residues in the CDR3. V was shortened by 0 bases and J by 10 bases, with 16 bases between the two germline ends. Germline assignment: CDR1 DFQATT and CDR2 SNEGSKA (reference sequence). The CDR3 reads CSARDSSGRIEQFF. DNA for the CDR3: TGCAGTGCTAGAGATAGTAGCGGCCGCATAGAGCAGTTCTTC.

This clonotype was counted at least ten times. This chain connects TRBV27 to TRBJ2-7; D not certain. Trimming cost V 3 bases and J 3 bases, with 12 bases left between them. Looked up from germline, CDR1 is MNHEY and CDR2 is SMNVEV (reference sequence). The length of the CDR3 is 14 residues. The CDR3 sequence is CASSFRPGSYEQYF. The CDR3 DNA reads TGTGCCAGCAGTTTTCGGCCAGGCAGCTACGAGCAGTACTTC.